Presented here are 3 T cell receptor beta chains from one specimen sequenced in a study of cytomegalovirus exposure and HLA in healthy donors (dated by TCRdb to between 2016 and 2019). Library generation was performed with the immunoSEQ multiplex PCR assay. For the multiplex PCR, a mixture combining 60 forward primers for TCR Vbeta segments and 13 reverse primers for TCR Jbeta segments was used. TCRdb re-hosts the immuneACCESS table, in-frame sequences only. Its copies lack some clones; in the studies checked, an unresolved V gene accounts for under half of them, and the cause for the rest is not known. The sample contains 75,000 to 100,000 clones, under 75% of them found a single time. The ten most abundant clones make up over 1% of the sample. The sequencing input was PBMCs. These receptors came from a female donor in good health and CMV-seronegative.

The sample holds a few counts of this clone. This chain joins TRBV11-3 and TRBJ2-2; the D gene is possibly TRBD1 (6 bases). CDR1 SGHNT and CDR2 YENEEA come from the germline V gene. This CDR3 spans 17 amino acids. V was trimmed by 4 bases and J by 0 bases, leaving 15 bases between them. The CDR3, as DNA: TGTGCCAGCAGCTCCCGGACAGCCGTAGCGAACACCGGGGAGCTGTTTTTT. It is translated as CASSSRTAVANTGELFF.

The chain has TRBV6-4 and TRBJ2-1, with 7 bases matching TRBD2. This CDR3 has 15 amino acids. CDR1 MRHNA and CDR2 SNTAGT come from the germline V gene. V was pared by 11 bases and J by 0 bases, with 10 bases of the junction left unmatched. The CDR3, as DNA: TGTGCCGGTACCCGGGACTACAGCTCCTACAATGAGCAGTTCTTC. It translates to CAGTRDYSSYNEQFF.

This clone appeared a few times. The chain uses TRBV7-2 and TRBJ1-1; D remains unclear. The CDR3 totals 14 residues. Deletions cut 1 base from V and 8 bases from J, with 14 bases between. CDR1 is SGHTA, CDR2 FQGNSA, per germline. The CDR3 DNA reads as TGTGCCAGCAGCTTAGACGGCAGACATAGGGAAGCTTTCTTT. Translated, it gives CASSLDGRHREAFF. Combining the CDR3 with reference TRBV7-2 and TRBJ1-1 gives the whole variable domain GAGVSQSPSNKVTEKGKDVELRCDPISGHTALYWYRQSLGQGLEFLIYFQGNSAPDKSGLPSDRFSAERTGGSVSTLTIQRTQQEDSAVYLCASSLDGRHREAFFGQGTRLTVV.